Following are 19 T cell receptor beta chains from one sample sequenced in a study of T cell responses to AZD1222 COVID-19 vaccine. This table comes from immunoSEQ multiplex PCR, and its TCRdb copy is limited to in-frame clones, with some not included. Among some 120,000 clones listed, around 92% were seen once. Source: peripheral blood, taken on day 0 of AZD1222 vaccination. These TCRs come from an adult in good health.

This clone has just one count. V gene TRBV10-2 combines with J gene TRBJ2-2, with 7 positions matching TRBD1. CDR1 WSHSY and CDR2 SAAADI come from the germline V gene. The CDR3 is 13 amino acids. V was clipped by 10 bases and J by 5 bases; unmatched bases: 7. The CDR3 nucleotides read TGCGCCACAAGGGACAGATCAACCGGGGAGCTGTTTTTT. It specifies CATRDRSTGELFF.

This chain links TRBV11-3 with TRBJ1-1, with unresolved D. Germline values: CDR1 SGHNT, CDR2 YENEEA. Trimming cost V 3 bases and J 6 bases, with 14 bases left between them. The CDR3 is made up of 14 amino acids. The CDR3 sequence: CASSLSQASSEAFF. The DNA of the CDR3 is TGTGCCAGCAGCTTGTCACAAGCTTCTTCTGAAGCTTTCTTT.

This chain links TRBV7-9 with TRBJ2-7; the match to TRBD1 covers 7 bases. Germline V CDR1 and CDR2: SEHNR, FQNEAQ (reference sequence). Trimming at V came to 1 base and at J to 7 bases, leaving 10 bases not matched to a gene. This CDR3 spans 15 amino acids. This chain's CDR3 is CASSLVSGQLREQYF. The DNA for the CDR3 is TGTGCCAGCAGCTTAGTCTCGGGACAGTTGCGAGAGCAGTACTTC.

The chain recombines TRBV27 with TRBJ2-7; D might be TRBD1 (5 bases). Germline assignment: CDR1 MNHEY and CDR2 SMNVEV (reference sequence). This CDR3 spans 13 amino acids. With 4 bases removed from V and 6 bases from J, the gap between germline ends came to 13 bases. CDR3: CASSSGILPEQYF. Here the CDR3 DNA reads TGTGCCAGCAGTTCAGGGATCCTCCCCGAGCAGTACTTC.

The V and J genes are TRBV11-1 and TRBJ2-7; weak D call: TRBD1 (6 bases). CDR1 and CDR2 (germline): SGHAT, FQDESV (reference sequence). The length of the CDR3 is 13 residues. The V end was cut by 1 base, the J end by 3 bases, with 7 bases between. Written as DNA, the CDR3 is TGTGCCAGCAGCTTAGTCAGGGGCTACGAGCAGTACTTC. Protein: CASSLVRGYEQYF.

V gene TRBV19 combines with J gene TRBJ1-5; D possibly corresponds to TRBD1 (6 bases). The CDR3 is 19 residues long. Germline V gene sequence: CDR1 LNHDA, CDR2 SQIVND (reference sequence). Trimming left V 1 base short and J 0 bases short, with 19 bases between. The CDR3 protein is CASSIGPGRGAHSNQPQHF. CDR3 nucleotides: TGTGCCAGTAGTATAGGCCCAGGTCGGGGGGCACATAGCAATCAGCCCCAGCATTTT. Using reference TRBV19 and TRBJ1-5 for the parts outside the CDR3, the full variable domain is DGGITQSPKYLFRKEGQNVTLSCEQNLNHDAMYWYRQDPGQGLRLIYYSQIVNDFQKGDIAEGYSVSREKKESFPLTVTSAQKNPTAFYLCASSIGPGRGAHSNQPQHFGDGTRLSIL.

The chain carries TRBV6-5 and TRBJ1-1, with D hard to call. The CDR3 loop spans 15 amino acids. Germline assignment: CDR1 MNHEY and CDR2 SVGAGI. Trimming removed 6 bases at V and 5 bases at J, with 19 bases between. This CDR3 reads CASRPAGGERTEAFF. The CDR3 DNA reads as TGTGCCAGCAGGCCCGCTGGTGGAGAGCGGACTGAAGCTTTCTTT.

The V and J genes are TRBV18 and TRBJ2-7; D is unresolved. The CDR3 consists of 16 residues. Germline assignment: CDR1 KGHSH and CDR2 LQKENI. With 3 bases removed from V and 0 bases from J, the gap between germline ends came to 15 bases. The CDR3 nucleotides read TGTGCCAGCTCACCGGCGTTTTACGACTTCTCCTACGAGCAGTACTTC. It encodes CASSPAFYDFSYEQYF.

This sequence joins TRBV5-4 and TRBJ1-1; 9 bases fit TRBD1. Germline V lookup: CDR1 SGHNT, CDR2 YYREEE (reference sequence). V dropped 3 bases and J dropped 2; count of bases not matched to a gene: 5. This CDR3 comprises 15 residues. CDR3 in DNA: TGTGCCAGCAGCTCACGCACAGGGGGCAACACTGAAGCTTTCTTT. It specifies CASSSRTGGNTEAFF.

The rearrangement uses TRBV9 and TRBJ1-2; a weak D match, TRBD1 (5 bases). CDR1 and CDR2 (germline): SGDLS, YYNGEE. CDR3 length: 14 residues. V shed 0 bases and J shed 5 bases, with 11 bases lying between them. The CDR3 nucleotides are TGTGCCAGCAGCGTAGACCTGGGGGATTATGGCTACACCTTC. This sequence encodes CASSVDLGDYGYTF.

The rearrangement links TRBV3-1 (or the pseudogene TRBV3-2) to TRBJ2-1; TRBD2 agrees at 7 bases. CDR3 length equals 13 residues. Unmatched junction bases numbered 3, after V lost 1 base and J lost 9 bases. Germline CDR1 LGHDT, CDR2 YNNKEL (reference sequence). The CDR3 region is CASSQGGLLEQFF. DNA for the CDR3: TGTGCCAGCAGCCAAGGGGGACTACTTGAGCAGTTCTTC.

The chain recombines TRBV19 with TRBJ1-5, with D uncertain. The CDR3 is made up of 11 amino acids. V was trimmed by 5 bases and J by 5 bases, leaving 4 bases between them. CDR1 is LNHDA and CDR2 is SQIVND in the germline V gene (reference sequence). The DNA for the CDR3 is TGTGCCAGTAGTGGGGATCAGCCCCAGCATTTT. This gives the protein CASSGDQPQHF.

The chain links TRBV27 to TRBJ2-7, with a tentative D call TRBD2 (5 bases). The V and J ends lost 4 bases and 2 bases respectively, with 9 bases between them. The CDR3 extends over 13 amino acids. CDR1 and CDR2 from the germline V gene are MNHEY and SMNVEV (reference sequence). CDR3 nucleotide sequence: TGTGCCAGCAGTTCCGGACTGGCCTACGAGCAGTACTTC. This codes for CASSSGLAYEQYF.

This chain uses TRBV28 with TRBJ1-2; D not certain. Between the trimmed V and J ends, which lost 5 bases and 6 bases, there was a span of 4 bases. Germline V CDR1 and CDR2: MDHEN, SYDVKM. The CDR3 is 10 amino acids. CDR3 nucleotides: TGTGCCAGCAGTCAGAATGGCTACACCTTC. Translation gives CASSQNGYTF.

This clone was counted once. This chain connects TRBV5-1 to TRBJ2-7, with 8 bases fitting TRBD2. CDR3 length equals 14 residues. Losses at the gene ends were 5 bases for V and 3 bases for J; bases not matched to a gene: 7. Germline assignment: CDR1 SGHRS and CDR2 YFSETQ. The CDR3 DNA sequence: TGCGCCAGCAGTTCTAGCGGGTACTACTACGAGCAGTACTTC. It encodes CASSSSGYYYEQYF.

The chain uses TRBV19 and TRBJ1-2, with a weak D call TRBD1 (6 bases). This CDR3 has 15 amino acids. V was trimmed by 5 bases and J by 0 bases, leaving 13 bases between them. The germline V gene has CDR1 LNHDA and CDR2 SQIVND (reference sequence). CDR3: CASSSPDSANYGYTF. The CDR3 bases are TGTGCCAGTAGTTCACCGGACAGCGCTAACTATGGCTACACCTTC.

The chain uses TRBV30 and TRBJ2-2; D call uncertain. Trimming stripped 2 bases from V and 6 bases from J, with 13 bases between. The CDR3 runs to 14 residues. The germline V gene encodes CDR1 GTSNPN and CDR2 SVGIG (reference sequence). CDR3 amino acids: CAWSSLSLAGELFF. In DNA form, the CDR3 reads TGTGCCTGGAGTTCCTTGTCCCTCGCCGGGGAGCTGTTTTTT.

The chain carries TRBV27 and TRBJ1-4, with a tentative D call TRBD1 (5 bases). Germline V gene sequence: CDR1 MNHEY, CDR2 SMNVEV (reference sequence). Trimming took off 2 bases at V and 10 bases at J, with 20 bases between the two ends. This CDR3 has 16 amino acids. CDR3 DNA: TGTGCCAGCAGTTTAATGGCAGGGAACTTTCGTGGAAAACTGTTTTTT. Translated: CASSLMAGNFRGKLFF.

The chain is built from TRBV28 and TRBJ1-5, with 8 bases identical to TRBD1. V shed 4 bases and J 5 bases; nucleotides not matched to a gene: 16. This CDR3 is 18 amino acids long. CDR1 and CDR2 from the germline V gene are MDHEN and SYDVKM. In DNA, the CDR3 is TGTGCCAGCAGTTCTCCGAGACAGGGGAGGGCCTTTTATCAGCCCCAGCATTTT. It translates to CASSSPRQGRAFYQPQHF.